These 21 T cell receptor beta chains came from one sample sequenced in a study of CD8 T cells in ankylosing spondylitis. Whole-study findings and limits: It appeared that ankylosing spondylitis blood was characterized by a TCR beta motif of about eight highly homologous variants.

Each CDR3 protein gets one entry after TCRdb re-called the 5' RACE reads with MiXCR. The sample holds 200,000 to 250,000 distinct CDR3 sequences, 15% to 20% seen once. These receptors are not linked to any known antigen. Sequencing used blood, either unsorted or a sorted T cell fraction (not recorded which). The source of these receptors is a male donor with ankylosing spondylitis.

The chain employs TRBV20-1 and TRBJ2-3; 11 nucleotides line up with TRBD2. CDR1 is DFQATT, CDR2 SNEGSKA, per germline (reference sequence). This CDR3 comprises 17 residues. The V segment lost 7 bases and the J segment 3 bases; nucleotides outside the gene matches: 15. CDR3 in DNA: TGCAGTGAGGGTTCGACTAGCGGGACAATTGGGACAGATACGCAGTATTTT. This sequence encodes CSEGSTSGTIGTDTQYF.

V usage is TRBV9 and J usage is TRBJ2-5, with D unresolved. The CDR3 spans 14 residues. CDR1 is SGDLS, CDR2 YYNGEE, per germline. With 1 base removed from V and 1 base from J, the gap between germline ends came to 8 bases. The CDR3 protein is CASSVSGIQETQYF. The CDR3 region has the DNA TGTGCCAGCAGCGTAAGTGGCATCCAAGAGACCCAGTACTTC.

Comments on this clonotype: One end of the junction does not line up with germline, which may come from a read error. This sequence joins TRBV20-1 and TRBJ1-5; the D gene is possibly TRBD1 (6 bases). This CDR3 contains 14 residues. CDR1 and CDR2 from the germline V gene are DFQATT and SNEGSKA (reference sequence). The CDR3, as DNA: TGCAGTGCTAGAGATTACAGGGATTATCAGCCCCAGCAATTT. Translation gives CSARDYRDYQPQQF.

The gene calls are TRBV2 and TRBJ2-1; 7 bases align to TRBD2. Germline assignment: CDR1 SNHLY and CDR2 FYNNEI. This CDR3 spans 15 amino acids. The V and J ends lost 3 bases and 4 bases, in that order; junction bases with no gene match: 6. The CDR3 region has the DNA TGTGCCAGCAGTGAGACTAGCCGCCCTTACAATGAGCAGTTCTTC. Amino acids: CASSETSRPYNEQFF.

This clonotype has more than one count but fewer than ten. The chain has TRBV27 and TRBJ2-7; possibly TRBD1 for D (6 bases). The germline CDR1 and CDR2 sequences are MNHEY and SMNVEV (reference sequence). Trimming left V 4 bases short and J 7 bases short, with 8 bases between. The CDR3 sequence is 11 residues long. The CDR3 sequence: CASSYRDEQYF. The CDR3 nucleotides are TGTGCCAGCAGTTACAGGGATGAGCAGTACTTC.

This clonotype was observed a few times. V gene TRBV25-1 combines with J gene TRBJ2-3; possible D gene TRBD2, 6 bases. Trimming left V 1 base short and J 5 bases short, with 16 bases between. In germline, CDR1 is MGHDK, CDR2 SYGVNS. CDR3 length equals 16 residues. DNA for the CDR3: TGTGCCAGCAGTGAATTTGGAGGGGCAGGGCTAGATACGCAGTATTTT. It is translated as CASSEFGGAGLDTQYF. Full variable domain (missing parts from reference TRBV25-1 and TRBJ2-3): EADIYQTPRYLVIGTGKKITLECSQTMGHDKMYWYQQDPGMELHLIHYSYGVNSTEKGDLSSESTVSRIRTEHFPLTLESARPSHTSQYLCASSEFGGAGLDTQYFGPGTRLTVL.

The genes are TRBV30 and TRBJ2-7; TRBD2 matches 7 bases. The ends lost 4 bases at V and 6 bases at J; junction bases unmatched: 15. Germline assignment: CDR1 GTSNPN and CDR2 SVGIG (reference sequence). CDR3 length equals 15 residues. CDR3 nucleotide sequence: TGTGCCTGGACGATGATGACTAGCCAGAGTGGCGAGCAGTACTTC. This translates into CAWTMMTSQSGEQYF.

CDR3 sequence (DNA): TGCGCCAGCAGCCAGAGGAGGGCATTTGGGGCTTTCTTT. Encoded protein: CASSQRRAFGAFF. The V call is TRBV4-1, the J call TRBJ1-1; D not resolved. The length of the CDR3 is 13 residues. Germline CDR1 and CDR2: MGHRA and YSYEKL. V lost 3 bases and J 11 bases, leaving 16 bases between the germline ends.

This clonotype showed up just a few times. V and J are TRBV7-9 and TRBJ2-3; 8 bases are shared with TRBD2. This CDR3 has 16 residues. The ends lost 0 bases at V and 2 bases at J; junction bases unmatched: 4. Germline loops: CDR1 SEHNR, CDR2 FQNEAQ (reference sequence). The DNA of the CDR3 is TGTGCCAGCAGCTTAGCCTTTAGCGGGATCACAGATACGCAGTATTTT. This translates into CASSLAFSGITDTQYF.

In this sample, this clonotype turned up a few times. This chain links TRBV19 with TRBJ2-5, with D unresolved. Germline loops: CDR1 LNHDA, CDR2 SQIVND (reference sequence). V lost 3 bases and J 1 base, leaving 12 bases between the germline ends. CDR3 length: 15 amino acids. CDR3 bases: TGTGCCAGTAGTATGAAAGGGCAGACCCAAGAGACCCAGTACTTC. Its protein product is CASSMKGQTQETQYF. The entire variable domain, with the rest obtained from reference TRBV19 and TRBJ2-5, is as follows: DGGITQSPKYLFRKEGQNVTLSCEQNLNHDAMYWYRQDPGQGLRLIYYSQIVNDFQKGDIAEGYSVSREKKESFPLTVTSAQKNPTAFYLCASSMKGQTQETQYFGPGTRLLVL.

This clonotype was seen only a few times. This chain links TRBV6-5 with TRBJ2-5; either TRBD1 or TRBD2 may supply D (5 bases each). Trimming left V 0 bases short and J 0 bases short, with 11 bases between. The length of the CDR3 is 16 residues. CDR1 and CDR2 from the germline V gene are MNHEY and SVGAGI. The CDR3 DNA is TGTGCCAGCAGTTACTCGGGGACGGGTAACCAAGAGACCCAGTACTTC. Protein: CASSYSGTGNQETQYF.

This rearrangement joins TRBV7-2 to TRBJ1-3, with 9 positions matching TRBD1. Germline loops: CDR1 SGHTA, CDR2 FQGNSA. After removal of 4 bases from V and 7 bases from J, the junction contained 5 bases not matched to a gene. The length of the CDR3 is 14 residues. Here the CDR3 reads CASSYTGGTNTIYF. The CDR3 DNA reads TGTGCCAGCAGCTATACAGGGGGCACGAACACCATATATTTT.

This clonotype was recorded many times. The rearrangement joins TRBV4-1 to TRBJ2-2; D could derive from TRBD1 or TRBD2 (5 bases each). Germline CDR1 and CDR2: MGHRA and YSYEKL. Trimming took 1 base from V and 7 from J, leaving 16 bases between them. The CDR3 has 16 residues. CDR3 amino acids: CASSQGRDPRIGELFF. The CDR3 DNA follows: TGCGCCAGCAGCCAAGGAAGGGACCCCCGGATCGGGGAGCTGTTTTTT.

This clonotype was seen a handful of times. The chain combines TRBV6-2 or TRBV6-3 with TRBJ1-2; tentative D call: TRBD1 (6 bases). Germline CDR1 and CDR2: MNHEY and SVGEGT. V shed 8 bases and J shed 2 bases, with 18 bases lying between them. This CDR3 spans 15 amino acids. CDR3 nucleotides: TGTGCCAGCTCAGGGGTCTCGTCTTGGAACTATGGCTACACCTTC. Translation: CASSGVSSWNYGYTF.

This clonotype was observed a handful of times. J is TRBJ2-5 and V is TRBV5-1, with D perhaps matching TRBD1 (5 bases). CDR1 SGHRS and CDR2 YFSETQ come from the germline V gene. There are 14 residues in the CDR3. With 0 bases removed from V and 1 base from J, the gap between germline ends came to 7 bases. This CDR3 is CASSLGQTQETQYF. CDR3 nucleotides: TGCGCCAGCAGCTTGGGACAGACCCAAGAGACCCAGTACTTC. The full variable domain, rest sourced from reference TRBV5-1 and TRBJ2-5, is KAGVTQTPRYLIKTRGQQVTLSCSPISGHRSVSWYQQTPGQGLQFLFEYFSETQRNKGNFPGRFSGRQFSNSRSEMNVSTLELGDSALYLCASSLGQTQETQYFGPGTRLLVL.

This clonotype was observed a handful of times. The chain combines TRBV20-1 with TRBJ2-7, with 14 bases that match TRBD2. Trimming removed 4 bases from V and 0 bases from J; junction bases left unmatched: 5. Germline V gene data show CDR1 as DFQATT and CDR2 as SNEGSKA (reference sequence). The CDR3 has 16 amino acids. Here the CDR3 DNA reads TGCAGTGCTAAGGGACTAGCGGGGGAGACCTCCTACGAGCAGTACTTC. As protein: CSAKGLAGETSYEQYF.

This rearrangement joins TRBV24-1 to TRBJ2-2; 9 positions agree with TRBD1. CDR1 is KGHDR, CDR2 SFDVKD, per germline. The CDR3 sequence is 14 residues long. Losses at the gene ends were 10 bases for V and 5 bases for J; bases not matched to a gene: 7. Here the CDR3 reads CATSGTGQTGELFF. The CDR3 DNA follows: TGTGCCACATCCGGGACAGGGCAAACCGGGGAGCTGTTTTTT.

This clonotype was seen more than once but under ten times. The J gene is TRBJ1-1, the V gene TRBV5-5; D perhaps matches TRBD1 (6 bases). CDR3 size: 15 residues. Germline V gene sequence: CDR1 SGHKS, CDR2 YYEKEE (reference sequence). V was trimmed by 4 bases and J by 4 bases, leaving 17 bases between them. CDR3 DNA sequence: TGTGCCAGCAGCACCTTAATACAGGGATTCACTGAAGCTTTCTTT. It translates to CASSTLIQGFTEAFF.

There are a few counts of this clonotype. The chain combines TRBV30 with TRBJ1-2; D unresolved. Per germline, CDR1 GTSNPN and CDR2 SVGIG (reference sequence). Trimming took 0 bases from V and 5 from J, leaving 13 bases between them. This CDR3 is 14 amino acids long. The CDR3 loop is CAWSVTVDWYGYTF. DNA of the CDR3: TGTGCCTGGAGTGTTACAGTGGATTGGTATGGCTACACCTTC.

CDR3 amino acids: CASSLYSISYNEQFF. DNA of the CDR3: TGTGCCAGCTCACTATACTCAATTTCATACAATGAGCAGTTCTTC. The chain employs TRBV18 and TRBJ2-1, with D unresolved. This CDR3 spans 15 amino acids. V lost 4 bases and J lost 4, with 14 bases in between. CDR1 is KGHSH, CDR2 LQKENI, per germline.

The V and J genes are TRBV10-3 and TRBJ1-2; D is unresolved. V lost 2 bases to trimming and J lost 4 bases, with 14 bases between them. The germline CDR1 and CDR2 sequences are ENHRY and SYGVKD. This CDR3 is 15 amino acids long. The CDR3 nucleotides read TGTGCCATCAGTGAGGGATTTTCGGCGGGCTATGGCTACACCTTC. Translating it yields CAISEGFSAGYGYTF.